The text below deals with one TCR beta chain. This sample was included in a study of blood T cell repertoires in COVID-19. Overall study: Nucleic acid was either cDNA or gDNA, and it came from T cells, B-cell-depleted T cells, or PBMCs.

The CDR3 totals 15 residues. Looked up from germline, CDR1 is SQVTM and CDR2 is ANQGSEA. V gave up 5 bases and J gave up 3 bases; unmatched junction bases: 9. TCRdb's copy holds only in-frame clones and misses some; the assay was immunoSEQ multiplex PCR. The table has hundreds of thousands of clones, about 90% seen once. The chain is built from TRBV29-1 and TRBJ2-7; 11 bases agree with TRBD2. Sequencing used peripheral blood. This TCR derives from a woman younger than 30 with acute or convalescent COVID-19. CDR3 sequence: CSVSLALAGDYEQYF. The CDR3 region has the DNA TGCAGCGTTTCCTTAGCACTAGCGGGGGACTACGAGCAGTACTTC.